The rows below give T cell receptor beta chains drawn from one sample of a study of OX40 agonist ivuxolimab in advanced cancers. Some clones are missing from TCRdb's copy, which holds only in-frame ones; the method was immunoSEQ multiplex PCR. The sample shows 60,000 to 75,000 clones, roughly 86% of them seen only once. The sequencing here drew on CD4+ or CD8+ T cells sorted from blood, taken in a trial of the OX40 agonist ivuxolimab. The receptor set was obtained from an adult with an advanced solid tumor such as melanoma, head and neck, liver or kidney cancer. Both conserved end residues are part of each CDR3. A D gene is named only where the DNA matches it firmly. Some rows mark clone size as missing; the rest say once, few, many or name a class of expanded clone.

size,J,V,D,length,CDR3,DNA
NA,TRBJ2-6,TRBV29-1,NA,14,CSVLVPSGANVLTF,TGCAGCGTCCTGGTGCCGTCTGGGGCCAACGTCCTGACTTTC
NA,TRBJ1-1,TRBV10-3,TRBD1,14,CAISGGQGHSEAFF,TGTGCCATCAGTGGGGGACAGGGGCACTCTGAAGCTTTCTTT
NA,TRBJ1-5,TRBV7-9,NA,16,CASSSGLGSLGQPQHF,TGTGCCAGCAGCTCCGGTTTAGGGAGTCTGGGCCAGCCCCAGCATTTT
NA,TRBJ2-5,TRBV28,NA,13,CASRWQRGETQYF,TGTGCCAGCAGATGGCAGCGAGGGGAGACCCAGTACTTC
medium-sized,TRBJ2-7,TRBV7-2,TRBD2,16,CASSSGGTSKTYEQYF,TGTGCCAGCAGCTCAGGAGGGACTAGCAAAACCTACGAGCAGTACTTC
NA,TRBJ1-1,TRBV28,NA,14,CASSLTHNRAEAFF,TGTGCCAGCAGCCTAACGCACAACCGTGCTGAAGCTTTCTTT
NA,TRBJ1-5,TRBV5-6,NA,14,CASSLPGSNQPQHF,TGTGCCAGCAGCTTGCCGGGGAGCAATCAGCCCCAGCATTTT
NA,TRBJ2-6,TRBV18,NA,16,CASSPNRGSGANVLTF,TGTGCCAGCTCACCAAATAGGGGATCTGGGGCCAACGTCCTGACTTTC
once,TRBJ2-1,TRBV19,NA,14,CASSITSSYNEQFF,TGTGCCAGTAGTATCACTAGCAGCTACAATGAGCAGTTCTTC
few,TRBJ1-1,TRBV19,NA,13,CASSIDAKAEAFF,TGTGCCAGTAGTATTGACGCCAAGGCTGAAGCTTTCTTT
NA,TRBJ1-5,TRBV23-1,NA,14,CASSPGGQNQPQHF,TGCGCCAGCAGTCCCGGGGGCCAAAATCAGCCCCAGCATTTT
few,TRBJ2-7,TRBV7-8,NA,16,CASSLNAADYLLEQYF,TGTGCCAGCAGCTTGAACGCGGCGGACTACCTACTGGAGCAGTACTTC
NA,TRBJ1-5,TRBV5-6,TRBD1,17,CASSAGQGARSNQPQHF,TGTGCCAGCAGCGCGGGACAGGGGGCGCGAAGCAATCAGCCCCAGCATTTT
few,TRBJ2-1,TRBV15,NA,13,CATSRAGNNEQFF,TGTGCCACCAGCAGAGCTGGTAACAATGAGCAGTTCTTC
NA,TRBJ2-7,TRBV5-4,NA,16,CASSQSLQAGSYEQYF,TGTGCCAGCAGCCAGTCACTCCAGGCGGGGAGCTACGAGCAGTACTTC
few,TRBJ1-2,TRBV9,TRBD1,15,CASSVEGDSYYGYTF,TGTGCCAGCAGCGTAGAGGGGGACAGTTACTATGGCTACACCTTC
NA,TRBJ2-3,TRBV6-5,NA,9,CASGPPQYF,TGTGCCAGCGGACCCCCCCAGTATTTT
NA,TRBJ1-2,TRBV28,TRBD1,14,CASSSNRGRNGYTF,TGTGCCAGCAGTTCTAACAGGGGGCGGAATGGCTACACCTTC
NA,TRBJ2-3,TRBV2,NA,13,CASSLGEADTQYF,TGTGCCAGCAGCCTAGGGGAGGCAGATACGCAGTATTTT
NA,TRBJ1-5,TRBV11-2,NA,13,CASSSGLWQPQHF,TGTGCCAGCAGTTCAGGGCTTTGGCAGCCCCAGCATTTT
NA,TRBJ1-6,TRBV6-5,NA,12,CASSYSNSPLHF,TGTGCCAGCAGTTACTCGAATTCACCCCTCCACTTT
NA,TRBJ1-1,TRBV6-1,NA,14,CASRSEVEGTEAFF,TGTGCCAGCAGGTCGGAGGTCGAGGGTACTGAAGCTTTCTTT
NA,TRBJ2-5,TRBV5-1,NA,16,CASSLGGRASQETQYF,TGCGCCAGCAGCTTGGGAGGAAGAGCTTCACAAGAGACCCAGTACTTC
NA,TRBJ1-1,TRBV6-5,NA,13,CASSLDLNTEAFF,TGTGCCAGCAGTTTGGACCTTAACACTGAAGCTTTCTTT
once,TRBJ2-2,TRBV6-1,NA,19,CASSDPGHGLTQNTGELFF,TGTGCCAGCAGTGATCCGGGACACGGGTTGACCCAGAACACCGGGGAGCTGTTTTTT
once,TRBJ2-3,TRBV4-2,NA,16,CASSQGEGPSADTQYF,TGTGCCAGCAGCCAAGGTGAGGGACCCTCGGCAGATACGCAGTATTTT
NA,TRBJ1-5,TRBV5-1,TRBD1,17,CASSHLRDRALRQPQHF,TGCGCCAGCAGCCATCTCCGGGACAGGGCCTTGAGGCAGCCCCAGCATTTT
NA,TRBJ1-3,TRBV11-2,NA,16,CASSLARTWNGNTIYF,TGTGCCAGCAGCTTAGCCCGGACATGGAATGGAAACACCATATATTTT
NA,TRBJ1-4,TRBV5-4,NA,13,CAGQQGTNEKLFF,TGTGCCGGTCAACAGGGTACTAATGAAAAACTGTTTTTT
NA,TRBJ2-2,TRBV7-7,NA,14,CASSLGANTGELFF,TGTGCTAGCAGCTTAGGGGCCAACACCGGGGAGCTGTTTTTT
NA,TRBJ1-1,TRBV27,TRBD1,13,CASSLRQGARAFF,TGTGCCAGCAGTTTAAGACAGGGGGCGCGGGCTTTCTTT
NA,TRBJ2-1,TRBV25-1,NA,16,CASSEYGGVSYNEQFF,TGTGCCAGCAGTGAATACGGGGGAGTTTCCTACAATGAGCAGTTCTTC
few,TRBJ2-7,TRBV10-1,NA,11,CASSDAYEQYF,TGCGCCAGCAGTGACGCTTACGAGCAGTACTTC
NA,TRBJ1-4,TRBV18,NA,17,CASSPRQGQTTNEKLFF,TGTGCCAGCTCACCAAGGCAGGGCCAGACAACTAATGAAAAACTGTTTTTT
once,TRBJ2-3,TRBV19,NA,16,CASSPWGSSSSDTQYF,TGTGCCAGTAGTCCCTGGGGGAGTTCCTCATCAGATACGCAGTATTTT
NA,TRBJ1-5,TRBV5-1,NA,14,CASSSSGGNQPQHF,TGCGCCAGCAGCTCCTCAGGGGGCAATCAGCCCCAGCATTTT
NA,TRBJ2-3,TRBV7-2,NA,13,CASSPDNVDTQYF,TGTGCCAGCAGCCCCGACAATGTAGATACGCAGTATTTT
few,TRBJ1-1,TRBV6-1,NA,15,CASILGYGGVTEAFF,TGTGCCAGCATTTTAGGGTATGGGGGCGTTACTGAAGCTTTCTTT
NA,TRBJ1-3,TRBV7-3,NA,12,CASSLHRGTIYF,TGTGCCAGCAGCTTACACCGAGGCACCATATATTTT
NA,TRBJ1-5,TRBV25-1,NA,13,CASSGSLNQPQHF,TGTGCCAGCAGTGGGTCCCTAAATCAGCCCCAGCATTTT
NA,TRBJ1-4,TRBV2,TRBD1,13,CASYRGNNEKLFF,TGTGCCAGTTACAGGGGAAATAATGAAAAACTGTTTTTT
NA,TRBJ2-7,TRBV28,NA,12,CASSQQVYEQYF,TGTGCCAGCAGTCAACAGGTCTACGAGCAGTACTTC
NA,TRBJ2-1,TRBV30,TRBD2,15,CAWSVPLAHNNEQFF,TGTGCCTGGAGTGTTCCACTAGCGCATAACAATGAGCAGTTCTTC
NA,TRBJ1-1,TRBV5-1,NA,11,CASSGGTEAFF,TGCGCCAGCAGCGGGGGGACTGAAGCTTTCTTT
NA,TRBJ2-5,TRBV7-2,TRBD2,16,CASSSTSGGGGETQYF,TGTGCCAGCAGCTCGACTAGCGGTGGAGGTGGGGAGACCCAGTACTTC
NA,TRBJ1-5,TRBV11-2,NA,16,CASSLRGDYSNQPQHF,TGTGCCAGCAGCTTACGGGGGGACTATAGCAATCAGCCCCAGCATTTT
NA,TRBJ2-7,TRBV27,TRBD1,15,CASSFPGQGHYEQYF,TGTGCCAGCAGTTTTCCGGGACAGGGGCACTACGAGCAGTACTTC
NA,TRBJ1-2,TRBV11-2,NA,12,CASSLANYGYTF,TGTGCCAGCAGCTTGGCTAACTATGGCTACACCTTC